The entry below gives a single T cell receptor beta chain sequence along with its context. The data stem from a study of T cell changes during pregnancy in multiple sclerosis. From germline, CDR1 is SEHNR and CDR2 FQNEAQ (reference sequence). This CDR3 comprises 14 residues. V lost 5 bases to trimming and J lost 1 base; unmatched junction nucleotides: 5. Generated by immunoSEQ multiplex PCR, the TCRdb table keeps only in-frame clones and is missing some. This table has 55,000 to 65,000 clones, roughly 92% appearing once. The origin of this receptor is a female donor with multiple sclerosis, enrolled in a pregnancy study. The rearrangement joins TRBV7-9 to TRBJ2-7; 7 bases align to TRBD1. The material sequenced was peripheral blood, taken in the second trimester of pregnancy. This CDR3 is CASSIDRASYEQYF. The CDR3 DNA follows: TGTGCCAGCAGCATCGACAGGGCGTCCTACGAGCAGTACTTC.